What follows are 13 T cell receptor beta chains derived from one specimen sequenced in a study of blood T cell repertoires in COVID-19. Produced via immunoSEQ multiplex PCR; TCRdb's table is partial and in-frame only. The sample contains roughly 120,000 clones, approximately 90% of which appear only once. The material sequenced was peripheral blood. The receptors shown here come from a human donor with active COVID-19. The donor label of this sample is uncertain.

The chain employs TRBV5-1 and TRBJ2-1; TRBD1 matches at 7 bases. The germline V gene has CDR1 SGHRS and CDR2 YFSETQ. This CDR3 is built from 15 residues. V dropped 1 base and J dropped 3; count of bases not matched to a gene: 4. Here the CDR3 reads CASSLNRGHYNEQFF. CDR3 nucleotide sequence: TGCGCCAGCAGCTTGAACAGGGGACACTACAATGAGCAGTTCTTC.

The chain carries TRBV12-3 or TRBV12-4 and TRBJ2-3, with a weak D call TRBD1 (5 bases). Trimming left V 9 bases short and J 2 bases short, with 12 bases between. The CDR3 is made up of 13 amino acids. As DNA, the CDR3 is TGTGCCAGTTCCCTTGGGGCCACAGATACGCAGTATTTT. Translating it yields CASSLGATDTQYF.

The chain is built from TRBV5-3 and TRBJ2-3, with D perhaps matching TRBD1 (5 bases). TRBV5-3 is placed among ORFs of uncertain function. V was trimmed by 7 bases and J by 0 bases, leaving 9 bases between them. The CDR3 spans 13 residues. The CDR3 coding sequence is TGTGCCAGACCCCCAGGGAGCACAGATACGCAGTATTTT. As protein: CARPPGSTDTQYF.

V usage is TRBV5-5 and J usage is TRBJ2-5; D is unresolved. CDR1 SGHKS and CDR2 YYEKEE come from the germline V gene (reference sequence). The CDR3 is 12 residues long. The V gene lost 0 bases and the J gene lost 4 bases, with 4 bases spanning the gap. CDR3 in amino acids: CASSLVGETQYF. CDR3 DNA sequence: TGTGCCAGCAGCTTGGTCGGAGAGACCCAGTACTTC.

The CDR3 sequence: CASSRSSGTGGNQPQHF. CDR3 bases: TGTGCCAGCAGTAGGAGCTCCGGGACAGGTGGCAATCAGCCCCAGCATTTT. V and J are TRBV6-2 or TRBV6-3 and TRBJ1-5, with 8 bases that match TRBD1. The CDR3 length is 17 residues. Germline trimming cut 5 bases from V and 2 bases from J; bases unmatched to any gene: 11. CDR1 MNHEY and CDR2 SVGEGT come from the germline V gene.

The rearrangement uses TRBV7-2 and TRBJ1-5; 7 nucleotides align to TRBD1. With V trimmed by 1 base and J by 6 bases, 6 bases remained unmatched. This CDR3 contains 15 residues. CDR1 is SGHTA, CDR2 FQGNSA, per germline. The CDR3 loop reads CASSLEGQRSQPQHF. Written as DNA, the CDR3 is TGTGCCAGCAGCTTAGAGGGACAGCGCAGTCAGCCCCAGCATTTT.

The V call is TRBV7-9, the J call TRBJ1-1; no definite D call. The CDR3 runs 12 residues. The germline V and J ends were trimmed by 1 base and 4 bases, with 4 bases remaining between them. CDR1 is SEHNR and CDR2 is FQNEAQ in the germline V gene (reference sequence). The CDR3 DNA reads as TGTGCCAGCAGCTTAGGTATCACTGAAGCTTTCTTT. Translated: CASSLGITEAFF.

This chain joins TRBV7-8 and TRBJ2-5, with 10 nucleotides matching TRBD2. J gave up 5 bases and V 8 bases, and 14 bases lay outside the gene matches. The CDR3 contains 16 residues. Germline V gene data show CDR1 as SGHVS and CDR2 as FQNEAQ. The CDR3 reads CASGTVRAGGLETQYF. The CDR3 DNA follows: TGTGCCAGCGGGACAGTTCGAGCGGGGGGGCTGGAGACCCAGTACTTC.

This chain connects TRBV7-2 to TRBJ1-2, with D possibly being TRBD1 (5 bases). The CDR3 has 13 residues. The ends were cut back, 0 bases at V and 3 bases at J, with 5 bases in the middle. Germline V gives CDR1 SGHTA, CDR2 FQGNSA. The CDR3 is CASSLAQDYGYTF. The CDR3, as DNA: TGTGCCAGCAGCTTAGCACAGGACTATGGCTACACCTTC.

This clone was seen a single time. The chain couples TRBV7-8 to TRBJ2-2; no clear D gene. The germline gives CDR1 SGHVS, CDR2 FQNEAQ. Trimming cost V 0 bases and J 2 bases, with 10 bases left between them. This CDR3 region has 16 residues. The CDR3 nucleotides read TGTGCCAGCAGCTTAGCGGTGGCAGGAAACACCGGGGAGCTGTTTTTT. This translates into CASSLAVAGNTGELFF.

The chain uses TRBV7-8 and TRBJ2-2; D remains ambiguous. The V and J ends lost 1 base and 1 base respectively, with 7 bases between them. The CDR3 runs to 15 residues. Germline values: CDR1 SGHVS, CDR2 FQNEAQ. CDR3 in amino acids: CASSLVAGNTGELFF. CDR3 in DNA: TGTGCCAGCAGCTTAGTCGCAGGGAACACCGGGGAGCTGTTTTTT.

The gene calls are TRBV4-1 and TRBJ1-2; no clear D. Trimming took off 7 bases at V and 1 base at J, with 16 bases between the two ends. Germline V gene sequence: CDR1 MGHRA, CDR2 YSYEKL. The CDR3 extends over 15 amino acids. DNA for the CDR3: TGCGCCAGCACCCACATCCGGCAGGTTAACTATGGCTACACCTTC. Residues: CASTHIRQVNYGYTF.

The chain uses TRBV3-1 (or the pseudogene TRBV3-2) and TRBJ2-1, with 8 positions matching TRBD1. Germline V gene data show CDR1 as LGHDT and CDR2 as YNNKEL (reference sequence). This CDR3 is built from 16 residues. Trimming at V came to 1 base and at J to 4 bases, leaving 6 bases not matched to a gene. The CDR3 sequence: CASSQGPGQGYNEQFF. The CDR3 DNA sequence: TGTGCCAGCAGCCAAGGACCCGGACAGGGATACAATGAGCAGTTCTTC.